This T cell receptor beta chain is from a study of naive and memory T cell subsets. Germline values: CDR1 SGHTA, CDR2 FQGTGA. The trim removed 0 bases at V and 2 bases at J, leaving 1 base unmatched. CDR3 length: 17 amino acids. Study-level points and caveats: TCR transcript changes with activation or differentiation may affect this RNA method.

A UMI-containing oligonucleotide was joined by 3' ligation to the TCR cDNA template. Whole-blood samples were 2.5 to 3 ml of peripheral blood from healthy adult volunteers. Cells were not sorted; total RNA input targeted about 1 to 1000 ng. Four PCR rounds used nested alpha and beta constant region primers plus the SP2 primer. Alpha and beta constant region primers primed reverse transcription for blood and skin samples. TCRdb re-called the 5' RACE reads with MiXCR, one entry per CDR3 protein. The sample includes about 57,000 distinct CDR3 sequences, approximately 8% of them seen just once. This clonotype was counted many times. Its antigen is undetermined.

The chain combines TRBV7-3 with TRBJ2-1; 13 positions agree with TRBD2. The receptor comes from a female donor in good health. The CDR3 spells CASSLTTSGGAYNEQFF. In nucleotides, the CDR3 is TGTGCCAGCAGCTTAACCACTAGCGGGGGGGCCTACAATGAGCAGTTCTTC.